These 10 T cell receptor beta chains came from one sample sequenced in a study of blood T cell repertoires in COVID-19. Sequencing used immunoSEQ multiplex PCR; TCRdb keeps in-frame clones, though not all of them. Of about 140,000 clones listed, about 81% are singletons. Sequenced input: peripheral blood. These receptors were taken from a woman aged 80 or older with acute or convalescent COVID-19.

CDR3 region: CASSETGGVPGELFF. The CDR3 DNA follows: TGCGCCAGCAGTGAGACGGGGGGCGTCCCCGGGGAGCTGTTTTTT. The chain recombines TRBV10-1 with TRBJ2-2; the D gene is possibly TRBD2 (7 bases). The germline V gene has CDR1 WNHNN and CDR2 SYGVQD (reference sequence). V dropped 2 bases and J dropped 6 bases, with 13 bases sitting between them. This CDR3 has 15 amino acids.

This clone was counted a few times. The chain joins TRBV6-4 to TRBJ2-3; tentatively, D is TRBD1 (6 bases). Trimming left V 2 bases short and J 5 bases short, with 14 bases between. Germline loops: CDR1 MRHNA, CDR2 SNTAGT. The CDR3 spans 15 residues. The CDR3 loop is CASSDTGSIIDTQYF. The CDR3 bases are TGTGCCAGCAGTGACACAGGGAGTATCATAGATACGCAGTATTTT.

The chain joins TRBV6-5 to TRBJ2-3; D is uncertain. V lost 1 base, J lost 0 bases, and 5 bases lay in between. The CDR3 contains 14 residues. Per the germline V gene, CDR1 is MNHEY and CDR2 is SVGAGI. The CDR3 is CASSYYRSTDTQYF. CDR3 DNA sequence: TGTGCCAGCAGTTACTACCGGAGCACAGATACGCAGTATTTT.

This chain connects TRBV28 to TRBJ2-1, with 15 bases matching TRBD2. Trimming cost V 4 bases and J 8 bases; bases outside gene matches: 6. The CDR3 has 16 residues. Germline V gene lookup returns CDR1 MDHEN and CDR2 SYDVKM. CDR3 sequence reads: CASSSPGTSGRYEQFF. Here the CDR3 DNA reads TGTGCCAGCAGTTCCCCCGGGACTAGCGGGAGGTATGAGCAGTTCTTC.

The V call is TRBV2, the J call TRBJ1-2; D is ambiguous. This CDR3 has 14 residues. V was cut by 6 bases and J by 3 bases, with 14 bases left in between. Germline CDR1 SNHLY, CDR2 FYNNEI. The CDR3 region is CASRPVVQDYGYTF. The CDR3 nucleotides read TGTGCCAGCAGGCCGGTGGTTCAGGACTATGGCTACACCTTC. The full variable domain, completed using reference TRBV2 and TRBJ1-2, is EPEVTQTPSHQVTQMGQEVILRCVPISNHLYFYWYRQILGQKVEFLVSFYNNEISEKSEIFDDQFSVERPDGSNFTLKIRSTKLEDSAMYFCASRPVVQDYGYTFGSGTRLTVV.

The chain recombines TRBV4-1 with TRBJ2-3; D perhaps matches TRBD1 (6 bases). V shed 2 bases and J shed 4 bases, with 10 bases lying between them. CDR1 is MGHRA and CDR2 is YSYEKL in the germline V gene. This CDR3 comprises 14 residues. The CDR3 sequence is CASSQTGWSDTQYF. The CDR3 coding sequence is TGCGCCAGCAGCCAAACAGGGTGGTCAGATACGCAGTATTTT.

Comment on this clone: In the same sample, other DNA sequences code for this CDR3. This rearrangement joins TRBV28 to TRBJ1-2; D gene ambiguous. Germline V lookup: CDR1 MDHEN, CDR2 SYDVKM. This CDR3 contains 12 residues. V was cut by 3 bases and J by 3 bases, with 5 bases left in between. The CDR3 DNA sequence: TGTGCCAGCAGTTTGTCCGACTATGGCTACACCTTC. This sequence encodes CASSLSDYGYTF.

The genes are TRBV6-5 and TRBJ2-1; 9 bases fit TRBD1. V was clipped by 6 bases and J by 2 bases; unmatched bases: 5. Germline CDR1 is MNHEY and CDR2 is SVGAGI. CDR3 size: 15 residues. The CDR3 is CASSRTGVAYNEQFF. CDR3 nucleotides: TGTGCCAGCAGCCGGACAGGGGTAGCCTACAATGAGCAGTTCTTC.

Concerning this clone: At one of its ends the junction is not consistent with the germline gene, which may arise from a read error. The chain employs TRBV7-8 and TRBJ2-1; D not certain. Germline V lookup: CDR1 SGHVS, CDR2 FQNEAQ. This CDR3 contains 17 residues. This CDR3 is CASSSLPHLITYNEQFF. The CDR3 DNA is TGTGCCAGCAGCTCACTTCCTCATCTCATAACCTATAATGAGCAGTTCTTC.

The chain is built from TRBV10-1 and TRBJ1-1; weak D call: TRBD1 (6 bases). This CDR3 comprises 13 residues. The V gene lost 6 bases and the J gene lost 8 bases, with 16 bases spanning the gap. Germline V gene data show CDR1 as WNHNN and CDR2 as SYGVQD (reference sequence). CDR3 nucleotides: TGCGCCAGCAGGAAGAGCTTCACAGGGGAAGCTTTCTTT. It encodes CASRKSFTGEAFF.